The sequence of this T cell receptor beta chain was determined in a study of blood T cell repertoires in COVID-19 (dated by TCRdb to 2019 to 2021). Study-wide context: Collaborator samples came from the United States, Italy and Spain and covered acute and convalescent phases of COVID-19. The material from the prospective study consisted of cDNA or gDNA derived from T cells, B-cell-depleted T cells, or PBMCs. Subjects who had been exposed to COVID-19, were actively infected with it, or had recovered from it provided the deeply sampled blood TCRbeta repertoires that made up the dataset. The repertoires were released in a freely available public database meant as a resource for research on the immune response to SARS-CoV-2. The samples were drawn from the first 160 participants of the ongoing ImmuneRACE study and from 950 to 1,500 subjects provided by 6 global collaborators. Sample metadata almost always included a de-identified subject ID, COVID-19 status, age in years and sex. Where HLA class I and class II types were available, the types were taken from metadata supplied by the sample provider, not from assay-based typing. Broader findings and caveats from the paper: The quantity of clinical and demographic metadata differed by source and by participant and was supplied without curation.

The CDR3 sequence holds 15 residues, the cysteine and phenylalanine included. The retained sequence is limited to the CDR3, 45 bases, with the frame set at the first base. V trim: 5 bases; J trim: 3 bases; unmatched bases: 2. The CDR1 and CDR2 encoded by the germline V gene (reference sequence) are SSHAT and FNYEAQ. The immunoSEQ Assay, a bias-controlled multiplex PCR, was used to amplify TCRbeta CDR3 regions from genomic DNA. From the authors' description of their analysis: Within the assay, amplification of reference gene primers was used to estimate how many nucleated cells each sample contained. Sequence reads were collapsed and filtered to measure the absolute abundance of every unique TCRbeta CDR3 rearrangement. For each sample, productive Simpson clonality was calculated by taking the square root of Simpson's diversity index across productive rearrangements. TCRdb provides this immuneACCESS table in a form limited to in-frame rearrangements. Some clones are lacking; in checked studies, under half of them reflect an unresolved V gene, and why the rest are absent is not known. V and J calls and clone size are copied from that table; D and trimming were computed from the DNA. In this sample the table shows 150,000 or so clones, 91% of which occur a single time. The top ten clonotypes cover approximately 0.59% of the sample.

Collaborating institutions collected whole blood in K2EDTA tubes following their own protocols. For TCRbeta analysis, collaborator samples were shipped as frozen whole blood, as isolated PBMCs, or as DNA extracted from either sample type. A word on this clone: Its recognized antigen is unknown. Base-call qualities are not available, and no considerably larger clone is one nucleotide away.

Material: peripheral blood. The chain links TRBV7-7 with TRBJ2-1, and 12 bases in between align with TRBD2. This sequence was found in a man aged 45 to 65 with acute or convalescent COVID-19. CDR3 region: CASSLLAGGYNEQFF. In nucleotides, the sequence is TGTGCCAGCAGCCTACTAGCGGGGGGCTACAATGAGCAGTTCTTC.